This T cell receptor (beta chain) was identified in a study of blood T cell repertoires in COVID-19. About the study: Sites in the United States, Italy and Spain provided acute and convalescent COVID-19 samples. PBMCs, B-cell-depleted T cells, or T cells provided the cDNA or gDNA that made up the material.

Original data processing: Amplification of reference gene primers provided the estimated nucleated cell counts. Repertoires were generated with immunoSEQ multiplex PCR, while TCRdb's copy carries only in-frame clones and drops some. That table gives V, J and clone size, and the DNA gave D and trimming. The sample consists of 310,000 or so clones, approximately 82% of them appearing once. Trimming removed 3 bases at V and 2 bases at J, with 5 bases between. There are 12 residues in the CDR3. The germline CDR1 and CDR2 sequences are SGHRS and YFSETQ. V usage is TRBV5-1 and J usage is TRBJ2-5; D is unresolved. This clonotype was obtained from a woman between 45 and 60 years old with acute or convalescent COVID-19. The sample taken for sequencing was peripheral blood. This CDR3 reads CASSSPQETQYF. The CDR3 nucleotides are TGCGCCAGCAGCTCCCCTCAAGAGACCCAGTACTTC.